This TCR beta chain was documented in a study of T cell responses to AZD1222 COVID-19 vaccine. Study-level background: Timing groups of about 4 and about 12 weeks for second doses were pooled. Study results and limitations: With two AZD1222 doses given, Spike-specific TCR breadth and depth both rose. Repertoires were sampled only after the peak T cell response. Clonal diversity may have been underestimated, and the donors were mostly white British, with more females than males.

Remarks on this clone: The antigen is unknown.

Sequencing was performed with immunoSEQ multiplex PCR; in TCRdb, only in-frame clones are kept and a portion is missing. Among some 120,000 clones, roughly 90% were seen once, and the ten largest hold 2.8%. The receptor comes from an adult in good health. The specimen comprised peripheral blood, sampled on day 0 of AZD1222 vaccination.

As DNA, the CDR3 is TGTGCCAGCAGCGCGACTAGCGGGAGTGGGGATACGCAGTATTTT. Translated: CASSATSGSGDTQYF. This chain links TRBV9 with TRBJ2-3; 12 nucleotides match TRBD2. The junction had 5 bases not matched to a gene; V was cut back by 3 bases and J by 6 bases. This CDR3 spans 15 amino acids. Germline V CDR1 and CDR2: SGDLS, YYNGEE. The variable domain in full, with the rest retrieved from reference TRBV9 and TRBJ2-3, is DSGVTQTPKHLITATGQRVTLRCSPRSGDLSVYWYQQSLDQGLQFLIQYYNGEERAKGNILERFSAQQFPDLHSELNLSSLELGDSALYFCASSATSGSGDTQYFGPGTRLTVL.